Here is one T cell receptor (beta chain) with its context. The antigen remains undetermined. Losses at the gene ends were 5 bases for V and 7 bases for J; bases not matched to a gene: 5. Per the germline V gene, CDR1 is MNHNS and CDR2 is SASEGT. The CDR3 extends over 13 amino acids. The data originate from a study of cytomegalovirus exposure and HLA in healthy donors. Study conclusions and caveats: Previously analyzed data showed that most TCR beta V segments were productive at a frequency of about 87% or about 30%. Reports indicate that TCR beta sequences accurately predicted the HLA-A and HLA-B alleles of most subjects.

PCR involved 60 Vbeta and 13 Jbeta primers. Sequencing was performed with immunoSEQ multiplex PCR; in TCRdb, only in-frame clones are kept and a portion is missing. This table holds some 130,000 clones, just under 80% found once. The TCR comes from a man aged 25 to 45 in good health. This chain uses TRBV6-1 with TRBJ1-5, with 7 nucleotides matching TRBD1. The source material was PBMCs. The CDR3 reads CASSRQGEQPQHF. The CDR3, as DNA: TGTGCCAGCAGTCGACAGGGTGAACAGCCCCAGCATTTT.